These 8 T cell receptor beta chains share one sample of origin, sequenced in a study of T-cell memory formation after mild COVID-19 (dated by TCRdb to the early 2020s). Library prep was done by 5' RACE. For sequencing, an Illumina NovaSeq 6000 was employed. In-frame beta chains were kept once TCRdb had trimmed the public reads at Q25 with fastp and called clones with MiXCR. Records with the same CDR3 protein are collapsed into one entry carrying the most frequent genes and DNA. This sample gives some 270,000 distinct CDR3 sequences in total; approximately 15% of them show up just once. The top ten hold less than 2.5% of the sample. Input material: PBMCs or a T cell subset sorted from them (not recorded which). The origin of the receptors is an adult woman who had mild COVID-19 (a few samples of this study predate the infection). The sample titles of this study are shuffled in the database, so cell type and time point are left out; the donor was told from shared clones.

This clonotype was recorded a few times. The V gene is TRBV9, the J gene TRBJ2-1, with D possibly matching TRBD2 (5 bases). V dropped 3 bases and J dropped 5 bases, with 21 bases sitting between them. CDR3 length: 17 residues. Germline V CDR1 and CDR2: SGDLS, YYNGEE. The DNA for the CDR3 is TGTGCCAGCAGCGCCACCCCGTCCGGGCTAGCAGACAATGAGCAGTTCTTC. Translated: CASSATPSGLADNEQFF.

This clonotype was seen many times. The rearrangement uses TRBV19 and TRBJ1-1, with 8 positions matching TRBD1. The junction had 3 bases not matched to a gene; V was cut back by 5 bases and J by 1 base. The CDR3 length is 14 residues. Germline CDR1 and CDR2: LNHDA and SQIVND (reference sequence). The CDR3 region is CASSGDRRNTEAFF. The CDR3 coding sequence is TGTGCCAGTAGTGGGGACAGGAGGAACACTGAAGCTTTCTTT.

V is TRBV7-8 and J is TRBJ1-3; tentative D call: TRBD1 (5 bases). V shed 1 base and J shed 7 bases, with 17 bases lying between them. CDR1 and CDR2 from the germline V gene are SGHVS and FQNEAQ. This CDR3 region has 16 residues. DNA for the CDR3: TGTGCCAGCAGCTTAGTCAGGCAGGGAATACAGAACACCATATATTTT. Translating it yields CASSLVRQGIQNTIYF. Full variable domain (remainder filled in from reference TRBV7-8 and TRBJ1-3): GAGVSQSPRYKVAKRGQDVALRCDPISGHVSLFWYQQALGQGPEFLTYFQNEAQLDKSGLPSDRFFAERPEGSVSTLKIQRTQQEDSAVYLCASSLVRQGIQNTIYFGEGSWLTVV.

This clonotype was picked up many times. The chain couples TRBV6-6 to TRBJ2-3; 8 nucleotides agree with TRBD2. There are 17 residues in the CDR3. With V trimmed by 1 base and J by 4 bases, 10 bases remained unmatched. CDR1 MNHNY and CDR2 SVGAGI come from the germline V gene (reference sequence). The CDR3 sequence: CASSYFTGTSGADTQYF. The DNA of the CDR3 is TGTGCCAGCAGTTACTTTACCGGGACTAGTGGCGCAGATACGCAGTATTTT.

This clonotype was detected a few times. The DNA of the CDR3 is TGTGCCTGGAGTACAGGGGACCACGGCGAGCAGTACTTC. As protein: CAWSTGDHGEQYF. This chain connects TRBV30 to TRBJ2-7; 7 bases agree with TRBD1. Trimming at V came to 2 bases and at J to 6 bases, leaving 7 bases not matched to a gene. Germline V gives CDR1 GTSNPN, CDR2 SVGIG (reference sequence). This CDR3 contains 13 residues. Full variable domain (missing parts from reference TRBV30 and TRBJ2-7): SQTIHQWPATLVQPVGSPLSLECTVEGTSNPNLYWYRQAAGRGLQLLFYSVGIGQISSEVPQNLSASRPQDRQFILSSKKLLLSDSGFYLCAWSTGDHGEQYFGPGTRLTVT.

A few counts support this clonotype. The chain recombines TRBV15 with TRBJ1-2; D remains ambiguous. V was clipped by 0 bases and J by 5 bases, with 13 bases between them. This CDR3 has 15 residues. Per germline, CDR1 LNHNV and CDR2 YYDKDF (reference sequence). Written as DNA, the CDR3 is TGTGCCACCAGCAGAGATATGCCGGGGAGTTATGGCTACACCTTC. The encoded protein is CATSRDMPGSYGYTF. Full variable domain (outside the CDR3, taken from reference TRBV15 and TRBJ1-2): DAMVIQNPRYQVTQFGKPVTLSCSQTLNHNVMYWYQQKSSQAPKLLFHYYDKDFNNEADTPDNFQSRRPNTSFCFLDIRSPGLGDTAMYLCATSRDMPGSYGYTFGSGTRLTVV.

This clonotype has just a few counts. The chain links TRBV12-3 or TRBV12-4 to TRBJ2-7; D gene unclear. This CDR3 contains 13 residues. V was clipped by 4 bases and J by 2 bases, with 9 bases between them. The CDR3 DNA reads as TGTGCCAGCAGTTCCGGGTTCGCCTACGAGCAGTACTTC. It codes for CASSSGFAYEQYF.

The chain is built from TRBV7-2 and TRBJ1-6; a weak D match, TRBD1 (5 bases). The CDR3 spans 16 residues. Trimming removed 5 bases at V and 10 bases at J, with 21 bases between. Germline V lookup: CDR1 SGHTA, CDR2 FQGNSA. The CDR3 spells CASSLSRGILRSPLHF. In nucleotides, the CDR3 is TGTGCCAGCAGCCTATCCCGGGGGATTCTGCGGTCACCCCTCCACTTT.